This T cell receptor beta chain comes out of a study of CD8+ T cells in alopecia areata. Study conclusions and caveats: Patients shared TCRs less clearly than mice did, possibly for HLA-related reasons.

V was shortened by 2 bases and J by 5 bases, with 3 bases between the two germline ends. The CDR3 consists of 10 residues. The germline CDR1 and CDR2 sequences are SQVTM and ANQGSEA. RNA extraction was followed by reverse transcription into cDNA, which acted as the sequencing template. Sequencing used immunoSEQ multiplex PCR; TCRdb keeps in-frame clones, though not all of them. This repertoire shows 110,000 to 150,000 clones, approximately 50% found once; its top ten account for 0.95% to 1%. With respect to this clone: The antigen is undetermined.

The TCR sequence derives from a human donor with alopecia areata. The chain uses TRBV29-1 and TRBJ1-2; the D is unclear. The sample in question was CD4+ T cells sorted from blood, obtained at week 0. The CDR3 bases are TGCAGCGTTGAAAGTTATGGCTACACCTTC. Protein product: CSVESYGYTF.